This is a list of T cell receptor beta chains from one sample in a study of T-cell reconstitution after alpha-beta-depleted transplantation in children. TCRdb reprocessed the PCR reads with MiXCR, giving one entry per CDR3 protein. The table includes about 22,000 distinct CDR3 sequences, roughly a tenth detected once. The sample consisted of PBMCs from the stem cell graft donor, taken from the stem cell graft. The receptor source for this set is a human donor who donated a stem cell graft to a child with chronic granulomatous disease. Both conserved end residues are part of each CDR3. The D gene is left open where the match is weak. Clone size, where shown, is once, few, many, or a class for clones that have expanded.

>TRBV4-3|TRBJ2-7|medium-sized|-
TGCGCCAGCAGCCAAGAGCCCAAGGAGTCCTACGAGCAGTACTTC
CASSQEPKESYEQYF
>TRBV20-1|TRBJ2-7|many|TRBD2
TGCAGTTTAGAGTCCGGGACTAGTCGGGAGCAGTACTTC
CSLESGTSREQYF
>TRBV10-2|TRBJ2-7|many|-
TGCGCCAGCAGTGAGTCCCTGGACGAGCAGTACTTC
CASSESLDEQYF
>TRBV7-9|TRBJ1-2|many|TRBD1
TGTGCCAGCAGCCACGGGACAGGGGCGGACTATGGCTACACCTTC
CASSHGTGADYGYTF
>TRBV21-1|TRBJ2-7|many|-
TGTGCCAACTGGGGACCTCCCGCGTTC
CANWGPPAF
>TRBV29-1|TRBJ2-1|-|TRBD2
TGCAGCGTTGTAAGCGGGAGGTACAATGAGCAGTTCTTC
CSVVSGRYNEQFF
>TRBV28|TRBJ2-1|many|TRBD2
TGTGCCAGCAGCCCGGCTAGCGGGATCGGGGGTGAGCAGTTCTTC
CASSPASGIGGEQFF
>TRBV20-1|TRBJ1-1|many|TRBD1
TGCAGTGCTGGGACAGGGCGCACTGAAGCTTTCTTT
CSAGTGRTEAFF
>TRBV20-1|TRBJ2-1|many|-
TGCAGTGCTACGCCCCTCACTAGCCCTGCCTACAATGAGCAGTTCTTC
CSATPLTSPAYNEQFF
>TRBV7-2|TRBJ2-3|many|-
TGTGCCAGCAGCATAAGCACAGATACGCAGTATTTT
CASSISTDTQYF
>TRBV6-2/TRBV6-3|TRBJ2-1|many|-
TGTGCCAGCAGTTATCACGGGGCGGCCTTGAACAATGAGCAGTTCTTC
CASSYHGAALNNEQFF
>TRBV5-1|TRBJ2-7|many|-
TGCGCCAGCAGCCTCCCCCGGGGGGCGAACGAGCAGTACTTC
CASSLPRGANEQYF
>TRBV28|TRBJ2-3|many|-
TGTGCCAGCAGTTTATGGCGGGACAGCACAGATACGCAGTATTTT
CASSLWRDSTDTQYF
>TRBV6-5|TRBJ2-2|many|-
TGTGCCAGCAGTTACTCGATTGACACCGGGGAGCTGTTTTTT
CASSYSIDTGELFF
>TRBV24-1|TRBJ2-1|-|-
TGTGCCAGATTAGTGGGGCAGCAGTTCTTC
CARLVGQQFF
>TRBV7-9|TRBJ2-3|many|-
TGTGCCAGCAGCTCCACAAGCACAGATACGCAGTATTTT
CASSSTSTDTQYF
>TRBV6-2/TRBV6-3|TRBJ1-1|many|-
TGTGCCAGCAGCCCCGGATCAGGCGCCGTTACTTTCTTT
CASSPGSGAVTFF
>TRBV28|TRBJ1-1|many|-
TGTGCCAACGCCCCGGGTGCGGGGAGATTGGGGAACACTGAAGCTTTCTTT
CANAPGAGRLGNTEAFF
>TRBV7-8|TRBJ1-6|many|-
TGTGCCAGCAGCTTTAGCGGACGGGCGTATAATTCACCCCTCCACTTT
CASSFSGRAYNSPLHF
>TRBV27|TRBJ1-1|many|-
TGTGCCAGCAGTTTATCAGGGCTCTTGAACACTGAAGCTTTCTTT
CASSLSGLLNTEAFF
>TRBV6-5|TRBJ2-7|many|TRBD2
TGTGCCAGCAGTTTGACCCGACTAGCGGGAGTTGATGAGCAGTACTTC
CASSLTRLAGVDEQYF
>TRBV2|TRBJ2-5|-|-
TGTGCCAGCAGTGAATTTGAACGGGAAGAGACCCAGTACTTC
CASSEFEREETQYF
>TRBV6-5|TRBJ2-1|many|TRBD2
TGTGCCAGCAGTTACCTGGCCGATATAGCGGGAGGGCCTAGTGAGCAGTTCTTC
CASSYLADIAGGPSEQFF
>TRBV3-1|TRBJ2-1|many|-
TGTGCCAGCAGCCAAGGAGGGTGGAATGAGCAGTTCTTC
CASSQGGWNEQFF
>TRBV14|TRBJ2-6|-|-
TGTGCCAGAGCCCGGGGTAGTGGGGCCAACGGCCTGACTTTC
CARARGSGANGLTF
>TRBV7-8|TRBJ1-1|medium-sized|-
TGTGCCAGCAGATACGACAGCAGGAACACTGAAGCTTTCTTT
CASRYDSRNTEAFF
>TRBV29-1|TRBJ2-7|many|-
TGCAGCGTTGAAGGCTCAGGACGGACTAACTACGAGCAGTACTTC
CSVEGSGRTNYEQYF
>TRBV7-8|TRBJ1-1|many|-
TGTGCCAGCAGCTACCCACGGGTCATACAGGGTTCCAAATCACCTGAAGCTTTCTTT
CASSYPRVIQGSKSPEAFF
>TRBV6-1|TRBJ2-3|-|TRBD1
TGTGCCAGCAGTGACCGAACAGGGGGCGGCACAGATACGCAGTATTTT
CASSDRTGGGTDTQYF
>TRBV7-2|TRBJ2-3|medium-sized|TRBD2
TGTGCCAGCAGCTTACCTGCCATAGCGGGGGGGTATTCAGATACGCAGTATTTT
CASSLPAIAGGYSDTQYF
>TRBV5-1|TRBJ2-7|many|-
TGCGCCAGCAGCTACCTCAGGGGAAACGAAGACGAGCAGTACTTC
CASSYLRGNEDEQYF
>TRBV24-1|TRBJ1-5|many|-
TGTGCCACCAGTGCGGACAAGGGGGGATCTAGCAATCAGCCCCAGCATTTT
CATSADKGGSSNQPQHF
>TRBV27|TRBJ2-3|many|-
TGTGCCAGCAGTTTAAAGGGCACAGATACGCAGTATTTT
CASSLKGTDTQYF
>TRBV20-1|TRBJ2-7|many|TRBD1
TGCAGTGCTAGAAAGGGACAGACCACCTACGAGCAGTACTTC
CSARKGQTTYEQYF
>TRBV6-6|TRBJ2-7|many|-
TGTGCCAGCCAAGGGGGGGGAAGCGAGCAGTACTTC
CASQGGGSEQYF